Below, 26 T cell receptor beta chains from the same sample are listed, as sequenced in a study of cytomegalovirus exposure and HLA in healthy donors. PCR used 60 Vbeta primers and 13 Jbeta primers. Profiled with immunoSEQ multiplex PCR; TCRdb holds only in-frame clones, not every one. The sample has 150,000 to 200,000 clones; roughly 80% are singletons. Sample: PBMCs. These receptors all come from a boy aged 5-17 years in good health and CMV-seronegative.

The V gene is TRBV15, the J gene TRBJ1-1; TRBD1 aligns across 7 bases. Germline V gene data show CDR1 as LNHNV and CDR2 as YYDKDF (reference sequence). The CDR3 is made up of 14 amino acids. Germline trimming cut 5 bases from V and 1 base from J; bases unmatched to any gene: 4. CDR3 region: CATSGGQTNTEAFF. In DNA, the CDR3 is TGTGCCACCAGCGGGGGACAGACGAACACTGAAGCTTTCTTT.

This rearrangement joins TRBV7-2 to TRBJ2-7; tentatively, D is TRBD2 (6 bases). V was trimmed by 2 bases and J by 0 bases, leaving 17 bases between them. The germline CDR1 and CDR2 sequences are SGHTA and FQGNSA. The CDR3 is 17 amino acids. CDR3 region: CASSLRVSGIFSYEQYF. The CDR3 DNA reads TGTGCCAGCAGCTTAAGGGTTAGCGGAATATTCTCCTACGAGCAGTACTTC.

CDR3 nucleotide sequence: TGTGCCAGCAGCTCTATAGCGGGAGCTATTACCGGGGAGCTGTTTTTT. It codes for CASSSIAGAITGELFF. The chain uses TRBV9 and TRBJ2-2; 9 nucleotides line up with TRBD2. This CDR3 spans 16 amino acids. Germline V lookup: CDR1 SGDLS, CDR2 YYNGEE. Trimming removed 4 bases from V and 5 bases from J; junction bases left unmatched: 9.

The chain carries TRBV2 and TRBJ1-1; a possible D gene is TRBD1 (5 bases). The CDR3 extends over 12 amino acids. CDR1 is SNHLY and CDR2 is FYNNEI in the germline V gene. Trimming stripped 3 bases from V and 7 bases from J, with 9 bases between. Written as DNA, the CDR3 is TGTGCCAGCAGTGAGGGGGAGGTTGAAGCTTTCTTT. Protein sequence: CASSEGEVEAFF.

This chain uses TRBV2 with TRBJ1-3, with a possible D match to TRBD1 (5 bases). With 4 bases removed from V and 4 bases from J, the gap between germline ends came to 17 bases. This CDR3 is 16 amino acids long. CDR1 is SNHLY and CDR2 is FYNNEI in the germline V gene. As DNA, the CDR3 is TGTGCCAGCAGTGCCTCGTTAGGGGCGTCCGGAAACACCATATATTTT. It yields the protein CASSASLGASGNTIYF.

The chain links TRBV7-3 to TRBJ2-6; tentative D call: TRBD1 (5 bases). The germline V and J ends were trimmed by 5 bases and 0 bases, with 8 bases remaining between them. The germline V gene encodes CDR1 SGHTA and CDR2 FQGTGA. This CDR3 spans 15 amino acids. The DNA for the CDR3 is TGTGCCAGCAGCCCAGGACACTCTGGGGCCAACGTCCTGACTTTC. Residues: CASSPGHSGANVLTF.

The CDR3 DNA is TGTGCCAGCAGCTTATCACTTGAGCGGGGGTTTTACGAGCAGTACTTC. It encodes CASSLSLERGFYEQYF. J is TRBJ2-5 and V is TRBV11-1, with 8 positions matching TRBD2. Gene TRBJ2-7 matches the end of the DNA better, so the J call may be wrong. The CDR3 has 16 residues. Germline V gene data show CDR1 as SGHAT and CDR2 as FQDESV (reference sequence).

This clone was detected only a few times. The V call is TRBV29-1, the J call TRBJ2-7; tentatively, D is TRBD1 (6 bases). CDR3 length: 12 amino acids. Germline V gene sequence: CDR1 SQVTM, CDR2 ANQGSEA. Trimming stripped 3 bases from V and 2 bases from J, with 8 bases between. CDR3 amino acids: CSVEGQAYEQYF. The CDR3 DNA is TGCAGCGTTGAGGGACAAGCCTACGAGCAGTACTTC.

V is TRBV11-3 and J is TRBJ2-5, with TRBD1 matching 10 bases. The J call is uncertain, as TRBJ2-7 better fits the DNA end. Germline assignment: CDR1 SGHNT and CDR2 YENEEA. There are 15 residues in the CDR3. DNA of the CDR3: TGTGCCAGCAGCCCGAGACAGGGGGCGTCCCACGAGCAGTACTTC. Its translation is CASSPRQGASHEQYF.

The V gene is TRBV9, the J gene TRBJ1-1; no clear D gene. This CDR3 spans 13 amino acids. V lost 3 bases and J 2 bases, leaving 8 bases between the germline ends. Per the germline V gene, CDR1 is SGDLS and CDR2 is YYNGEE. The CDR3 DNA sequence: TGTGCCAGCAGCGCCAACACAAACACTGAAGCTTTCTTT. This sequence encodes CASSANTNTEAFF.

J is TRBJ1-2 and V is TRBV7-2, with D possibly TRBD1 on 5 matching bases. CDR3 length: 15 residues. V was trimmed by 1 base and J by 2 bases, leaving 11 bases between them. Germline-derived CDR1 and CDR2 are SGHTA and FQGNSA. As DNA, the CDR3 is TGTGCCAGCAGCTTAGGGGGGGGGTTCAACTATGGCTACACCTTC. Its translation: CASSLGGGFNYGYTF.

V is TRBV7-9 and J is TRBJ2-6, with TRBD2 matching over 7 bases. Germline CDR1 reads SEHNR; CDR2 reads FQNEAQ (reference sequence). J lost 0 bases, V lost 7 bases, and 9 bases had no gene match. The CDR3 is 17 amino acids. CDR3 bases: TGTGCCAGCAAGGGAGGGTTCTATATCTCTGGGGCCAACGTCCTGACTTTC. The encoded protein is CASKGGFYISGANVLTF.

This chain uses TRBV7-3 with TRBJ2-1, with no clear D. The CDR3 contains 13 residues. V gave up 4 bases and J gave up 6 bases, with 10 bases separating them. From germline, CDR1 is SGHTA and CDR2 FQGTGA. The CDR3: CASSSGLPNEQFF. CDR3 bases: TGTGCCAGCAGCTCCGGTTTGCCCAATGAGCAGTTCTTC.

The chain's CDR3 is CASSSLLRQLHYGYTF. The CDR3 region has the DNA TGTGCCAGCAGCTCCTTACTTCGACAGTTGCACTATGGCTACACCTTC. This sequence joins TRBV11-2 and TRBJ1-2, with a tentative D call TRBD1 (5 bases). Trimming removed 4 bases from V and 3 bases from J, with 18 bases in between. CDR1 is SGHAT and CDR2 is FQNNGV in the germline V gene. CDR3 length: 16 amino acids.

The chain has TRBV21-1 and TRBJ2-2; the DNA was not compared with TRBD1, the D call given in the table. TRBV21-1 is a documented pseudogene. The CDR3 extends over 18 amino acids. In DNA, the CDR3 is TGTGCCAGCAGCACCCAACCCGGGACAGGGCTGAACACCGGGGAGCTGTTTTTT. Protein product: CASSTQPGTGLNTGELFF.

The chain has TRBV13 and TRBJ1-1; TRBD1 matches at 8 bases. The CDR3 contains 15 residues. The V gene end was trimmed by 5 bases and the J gene end by 0 bases; junction bases not matched to a gene: 5. Per the germline V gene, CDR1 is PRHDT and CDR2 is FYEKMQ (reference sequence). In DNA form, the CDR3 reads TGTGCCAGCAGCCCGAACAGGGGGATGAACACTGAAGCTTTCTTT. This codes for CASSPNRGMNTEAFF.

The chain combines TRBV13 with TRBJ2-7; 7 nucleotides align to TRBD1. From germline, CDR1 is PRHDT and CDR2 FYEKMQ (reference sequence). The CDR3 runs to 15 residues. V lost 5 bases, J lost 5 bases, and 12 bases stayed unmatched. CDR3 in DNA: TGTGCCAGCAGCCGATCTGGTGACAGGGATCACGAGCAGTACTTC. The encoded protein is CASSRSGDRDHEQYF.

The genes are TRBV7-9 and TRBJ1-1; D possibly corresponds to TRBD1 (6 bases). CDR3 size: 17 residues. The germline V gene has CDR1 SEHNR and CDR2 FQNEAQ (reference sequence). V gave up 4 bases and J gave up 3 bases, with 21 bases separating them. The CDR3 coding sequence is TGTGCCAGCAGCTCCGGGACAAAAATATCCGCGGACACTGAAGCTTTCTTT. This gives the protein CASSSGTKISADTEAFF.

As to this clone: Compared with germline, one end of the junction differs, possibly owing to a read error. The rearrangement links TRBV7-9 to TRBJ1-4; 11 nucleotides align to TRBD1. CDR3 length: 16 amino acids. Per germline, CDR1 SEHNR and CDR2 FQNEAQ (reference sequence). The CDR3 DNA is TGTTCCAGCAGCCGGACAGGGGGCGGTTCTAATGAAAAACTGTTTTTT. Amino acids: CSSSRTGGGSNEKLFF.

CDR3 residues: CAWSLGLAPDIQYF. For the CDR3, the DNA is TGTGCCTGGAGTCTAGGACTAGCCCCGGACATTCAGTACTTC. This chain links TRBV30 with TRBJ2-4, with 8 positions matching TRBD2. Germline V gives CDR1 GTSNPN, CDR2 SVGIG (reference sequence). V was clipped by 2 bases and J by 8 bases; unmatched bases: 8. The CDR3 extends over 14 amino acids.

V usage is TRBV6-4 and J usage is TRBJ2-3; 9 nucleotides agree with TRBD2. This CDR3 spans 15 amino acids. CDR1 MRHNA and CDR2 SNTAGT come from the germline V gene. V lost 0 bases and J lost 4; bases outside the gene matches: 2. In DNA, the CDR3 is TGTGCCAGCAGTGACTCGCGGGGGGGCCCAGATACGCAGTATTTT. Protein product: CASSDSRGGPDTQYF.

There are a few counts of this clone. The V gene is TRBV5-1, the J gene TRBJ2-1; perhaps TRBD1 as D (6 bases). With 4 bases removed from V and 5 bases from J, the gap between germline ends came to 13 bases. Germline loops: CDR1 SGHRS, CDR2 YFSETQ. The CDR3 length is 14 residues. The CDR3: CASSILQGHNEQFF. In DNA form, the CDR3 reads TGCGCCAGCAGCATACTACAGGGCCACAATGAGCAGTTCTTC.

The V and J genes are TRBV5-4 and TRBJ1-2; possible D gene TRBD1, 5 bases. V lost 4 bases to trimming and J lost 8 bases, with 21 bases between them. Germline loops: CDR1 SGHNT, CDR2 YYREEE (reference sequence). The CDR3 is 15 amino acids. CDR3 sequence reads: CASSLSQGPRLGYTF. Written as DNA, the CDR3 is TGTGCCAGCAGCCTATCTCAGGGCCCAAGGCTAGGCTACACCTTC.

The chain is built from TRBV10-3 and TRBJ1-4; no clear D. With 10 bases removed from V and 8 bases from J, the gap between germline ends came to 17 bases. CDR1 is ENHRY and CDR2 is SYGVKD in the germline V gene. CDR3 length: 13 amino acids. CDR3 sequence: CATCGQIGEKLFF. For the CDR3, the DNA is TGTGCCACCTGCGGGCAAATAGGGGAAAAACTGTTTTTT.

The genes are TRBV7-9 and TRBJ1-1; D is unclear. The CDR3 consists of 14 residues. Trimming cost V 1 base and J 5 bases, with 11 bases left between them. Germline V gene data show CDR1 as SEHNR and CDR2 as FQNEAQ (reference sequence). The CDR3, as DNA: TGTGCCAGCAGCTTAGGTGTCAGTCGTACTGAAGCTTTCTTT. The encoded protein is CASSLGVSRTEAFF.

The chain carries TRBV5-6 and TRBJ1-1, with TRBD1 matching 9 bases. Looked up from germline, CDR1 is SGHDT and CDR2 is YYEEEE. V lost 4 bases and J lost 11; bases outside the gene matches: 9. This CDR3 is 13 amino acids long. The DNA of the CDR3 is TGTGCCAGCAGCAGATACAGGGGGCTTGAGGCTTTCTTT. Its protein product is CASSRYRGLEAFF.